This T cell receptor (beta chain) was sequenced during a study of cytomegalovirus exposure and HLA in healthy donors. Study context: A previous analysis identified 90 million to 140 million unique TCR beta sequences derived from around 200 million T cells.

Trimming left V 5 bases short and J 3 bases short, with 9 bases between. This CDR3 contains 13 residues. Germline V gene lookup returns CDR1 MNHEY and CDR2 SMNVEV (reference sequence). Comments on this clone: Its antigen is not identified.

Study-level findings and limits: For most TCR beta V segments, an earlier analysis put the productive rate at about 87% or about 30% of the time. It was in a later analysis that TCR association rates were seen to vary by HLA locus, highest for DRB1 and lowest for HLA-C. A later analysis by the authors found several of the most significant clusters apparently linked to common viral pathogens.

Primers included in the PCR were 60 Vbeta and 13 Jbeta primers. Clones were sequenced by immunoSEQ multiplex PCR, and TCRdb holds only the in-frame ones, with some missing. The sample table sets out around 100,000 clones. V usage is TRBV27 and J usage is TRBJ2-3; perhaps TRBD1 as D (5 bases). The clonotype was recovered from a man aged 25-45 years in good health and CMV-seronegative. The sample consisted of PBMCs. The DNA of the CDR3 is TGTGCCAGCAGTACCTCAGGGACAGATACGCAGTATTTT. Amino acid sequence: CASSTSGTDTQYF.